The 24 T cell receptor beta chains below all came from one sample that was sequenced in a study of graft-versus-host responses after intestinal transplantation. The table came from immunoSEQ multiplex PCR; TCRdb's copy has only in-frame clones and leaves some out. This table holds some 90,000 clones, 75% to 95% found once. No antigen has been assigned to these receptors. Material: unstimulated CD8+ T cells sorted from spleen or lymph node cells, obtained before intestinal transplant. Receptor source: a human donor who received an intestinal transplant.

The chain joins TRBV21-1 to TRBJ1-1; the table gives TRBD1 as D, unverified against the DNA. TRBV21-1 is shown as a pseudogene. The CDR3 consists of 14 residues. CDR3 in DNA: TGTGCCAGCAGCAAAGCGCAGGGGAACACTGAAGCTTTCTTT. Its translation is CASSKAQGNTEAFF.

CDR3 region: CASSPSSYNSPLHF. The CDR3 region has the DNA TGTGCCAGCAGCCCATCTTCCTATAATTCACCCCTCCACTTT. The chain uses TRBV6-5 and TRBJ1-6, with no clear D. CDR1 is MNHEY and CDR2 is SVGAGI in the germline V gene. This CDR3 is 14 amino acids long. V shed 6 bases and J shed 1 base, with 7 bases lying between them.

This rearrangement joins TRBV9 to TRBJ1-2; 9 bases match TRBD1. The V segment lost 3 bases and the J segment 5 bases; nucleotides outside the gene matches: 8. Germline assignment: CDR1 SGDLS and CDR2 YYNGEE. This CDR3 spans 15 amino acids. The CDR3, as DNA: TGTGCCAGCAGCGGAAGGACAGGGGTTTGGTATGGCTACACCTTC. It codes for CASSGRTGVWYGYTF.

This clone has more than one count but fewer than ten. The rearrangement joins TRBV6-4 to TRBJ2-6; D is uncertain. Trimming left V 3 bases short and J 0 bases short, with 3 bases between. Looked up from germline, CDR1 is MRHNA and CDR2 is SNTAGT. The CDR3 has 14 residues. DNA for the CDR3: TGTGCCAGCAGTGAAGTCTCTGGGGCCAACGTCCTGACTTTC. Translation gives CASSEVSGANVLTF.

This sequence joins TRBV6-5 and TRBJ2-4, with D perhaps TRBD1 (7 bases). CDR1 and CDR2 (germline): MNHEY, SVGAGI. The CDR3 has 15 amino acids. The V end lost 11 bases, the J end lost 6 bases, and 23 bases lay between the germline ends. Here the CDR3 reads CAGTTAYQGGNIQYF. CDR3 DNA: TGTGCCGGCACCACCGCATATCAGGGGGGAAACATTCAGTACTTC.

The chain carries TRBV7-9 and TRBJ1-2; no firm D call. The CDR3 consists of 14 residues. V was shortened by 1 base and J by 4 bases, with 10 bases between the two germline ends. Germline V lookup: CDR1 SEHNR, CDR2 FQNEAQ (reference sequence). Written as DNA, the CDR3 is TGTGCCAGCAGCTTAGGGCGGGTTGGCTATGGCTACACCTTC. Translating gives CASSLGRVGYGYTF.

The V and J genes are TRBV6-5 and TRBJ1-2; D uncertain. Germline V lookup: CDR1 MNHEY, CDR2 SVGAGI. Trimming took off 0 bases at V and 2 bases at J, with 4 bases between the two ends. CDR3 size: 13 residues. The CDR3 sequence: CASSYSDNYGYTF. For the CDR3, the DNA is TGTGCCAGCAGTTACTCGGACAACTATGGCTACACCTTC.

This clone was seen once. The chain links TRBV7-9 to TRBJ2-1, with 10 positions matching TRBD2. With 5 bases clipped from V and 3 bases from J, the junction kept 4 bases outside the gene matches. The CDR3 spans 15 residues. Per the germline V gene, CDR1 is SEHNR and CDR2 is FQNEAQ (reference sequence). The CDR3 coding sequence is TGTGCCAGCAGCCAACTAGCGGGAATCTACAATGAGCAGTTCTTC. As protein: CASSQLAGIYNEQFF. The full variable domain, with the rest looked up from reference TRBV7-9 and TRBJ2-1, is DTGVSQNPRHKITKRGQNVTFRCDPISEHNRLYWYRQTLGQGPEFLTYFQNEAQLEKSRLLSDRFSAERPKGSFSTLEIQRTEQGDSAMYLCASSQLAGIYNEQFFGPGTRLTVL.

The chain carries TRBV6-5 and TRBJ2-3; no definite D call. Germline V lookup: CDR1 MNHEY, CDR2 SVGAGI. The CDR3 spans 16 residues. V lost 4 bases and J 1 base, leaving 15 bases between the germline ends. CDR3 residues: CASSLGLESGTDTQYF. The CDR3, as DNA: TGTGCCAGCAGTTTAGGTCTAGAGTCGGGCACAGATACGCAGTATTTT.

The chain links TRBV29-1 to TRBJ2-5; D call uncertain. The CDR3 extends over 10 amino acids. V lost 4 bases, J lost 7 bases, and 7 bases lay in between. Per the germline V gene, CDR1 is SQVTM and CDR2 is ANQGSEA. CDR3 nucleotide sequence: TGCAGCGTTGGGTCGGGGACCCAGTACTTC. Amino acids: CSVGSGTQYF.

This clone was seen more than once but under ten times. This sequence joins TRBV5-6 and TRBJ1-2; weak D call: TRBD1 (6 bases). The CDR3 contains 13 residues. Trimming removed 0 bases at V and 4 bases at J, with 7 bases between. Germline V gene data show CDR1 as SGHDT and CDR2 as YYEEEE. CDR3: CASSLGDTYGYTF. The CDR3 DNA reads as TGTGCCAGCAGCTTGGGGGACACCTATGGCTACACCTTC.

The chain recombines TRBV5-1 with TRBJ1-2; D gene ambiguous. V was clipped by 0 bases and J by 3 bases, with 9 bases between them. CDR3 length equals 14 residues. The germline gives CDR1 SGHRS, CDR2 YFSETQ. The CDR3 is CASSLEAPYYGYTF. The DNA of the CDR3 is TGCGCCAGCAGCTTGGAAGCACCTTACTATGGCTACACCTTC.

This chain joins TRBV7-9 and TRBJ1-1, with no clear D. Germline lookup yields CDR1 SEHNR and CDR2 FQNEAQ (reference sequence). This CDR3 is built from 13 residues. V shed 10 bases and J shed 5 bases, with 17 bases lying between them. The CDR3 DNA reads as TGTGCCACCAGGACGGAGTACCCGACTGAAGCTTTCTTT. As protein: CATRTEYPTEAFF.

The chain uses TRBV6-1 and TRBJ2-2; D tentatively fits TRBD1 or TRBD2 (5 bases each). This CDR3 is 16 amino acids long. V shed 3 bases and J shed 2 bases, with 13 bases lying between them. Germline V gene sequence: CDR1 MNHNS, CDR2 SASEGT. The CDR3 coding sequence is TGTGCCAGCAGTGATTTCGGGGCAGTTAACACCGGGGAGCTGTTTTTT. Encoded protein: CASSDFGAVNTGELFF.

Written as DNA, the CDR3 is TGTGCCAGCAGCTTCCGCTCCCAATTCCGGGAGGCTTACTACAATGAGCAGTTCTTC. Translating gives CASSFRSQFREAYYNEQFF. The genes are TRBV7-2 and TRBJ2-1, with 7 nucleotides matching TRBD2. The V gene's germline CDR1 is SGHTA and CDR2 FQGNSA. V trimming: 3 bases; J trimming: 3 bases; junction bases outside the gene matches: 17. The CDR3 loop spans 19 amino acids.

The table lists this clone with a count of one. The rearrangement joins TRBV7-6 to TRBJ2-7, with D hard to call. The V gene lost 4 bases and the J gene lost 1 base, with 11 bases spanning the gap. Per germline, CDR1 SGHVS and CDR2 FNYEAQ. This CDR3 region has 14 residues. In DNA form, the CDR3 reads TGTGCCAGCAGCTCCTCAGACACATCCTACGAGCAGTACTTC. It codes for CASSSSDTSYEQYF.

Remarks on this clone: A junction boundary mismatches the germline segment, possibly from a read error. V is TRBV11-3 and J is TRBJ2-1; 8 bases line up with TRBD2. Germline-derived CDR1 and CDR2 are SGHNT and YENEEA. The CDR3 has 15 amino acids. In nucleotides, the CDR3 is TGTGCCAGCAGTTTAGCGGGGAGTCCTTCCAATGAGCAGTTCTTC. It yields the protein CASSLAGSPSNEQFF.

The V call is TRBV9, the J call TRBJ2-3, with D maybe TRBD2 (7 bases). Trimming removed 3 bases from V and 0 bases from J, with 11 bases in between. This CDR3 is built from 15 residues. CDR1 and CDR2 (germline): SGDLS, YYNGEE. DNA for the CDR3: TGTGCCAGCAGCGGCGGGGGCCATAGCACAGATACGCAGTATTTT. This codes for CASSGGGHSTDTQYF.

V and J are TRBV27 and TRBJ2-5; no definite D call. CDR3 length: 13 residues. Germline V gene lookup returns CDR1 MNHEY and CDR2 SMNVEV (reference sequence). The V gene lost 3 bases and the J gene lost 0 bases, with 5 bases spanning the gap. The CDR3 loop reads CASSFVDQETQYF. The CDR3 DNA sequence: TGTGCCAGCAGTTTCGTCGACCAAGAGACCCAGTACTTC.

This chain joins TRBV5-3 and TRBJ2-1; TRBD2 agrees at 10 bases. TRBV5-3 is labeled an ORF, and its function is uncertain. V dropped 2 bases and J dropped 10; count of bases not matched to a gene: 3. The CDR3 has 13 residues. Here the CDR3 reads CARSFTSGEEQFF. The CDR3 DNA sequence: TGTGCCAGAAGCTTCACTAGCGGGGAAGAGCAGTTCTTC.

V gene TRBV28 combines with J gene TRBJ2-3; 13 nucleotides match TRBD2. The V gene's germline CDR1 is MDHEN and CDR2 SYDVKM. The CDR3 consists of 15 residues. J was trimmed by 7 bases and V by 2 bases; bases with no gene match: 3. CDR3 sequence (DNA): TGTGCCAGCAGTTTAACTAGCGGGAGGGCCTATACGCAGTATTTT. It encodes CASSLTSGRAYTQYF.

This chain joins TRBV10-1 and TRBJ2-2; 9 positions agree with TRBD1. Trimming at V came to 0 bases and at J to 1 base, leaving 9 bases not matched to a gene. The germline V gene encodes CDR1 WNHNN and CDR2 SYGVQD (reference sequence). The CDR3 extends over 19 amino acids. CDR3 sequence: CASSESWTGARGNTGELFF. Here the CDR3 DNA reads TGCGCCAGCAGTGAGTCATGGACAGGGGCTCGGGGGAACACCGGGGAGCTGTTTTTT.

CDR3 nucleotide sequence: TGTGCCAGCAGCCGGCTGGGACAGGGTAATTCACCCCTCCACTTT. Protein product: CASSRLGQGNSPLHF. V usage is TRBV5-4 and J usage is TRBJ1-6, with 9 bases that match TRBD1. Germline CDR1 reads SGHNT; CDR2 reads YYREEE (reference sequence). Trimming removed 4 bases from V and 6 bases from J; junction bases left unmatched: 5. The CDR3 contains 15 residues.

The chain couples TRBV11-2 to TRBJ2-1, with TRBD1 identical over 9 bases. The germline V gene encodes CDR1 SGHAT and CDR2 FQNNGV. This CDR3 is 17 amino acids long. V shed 3 bases and J 5 bases; nucleotides not matched to a gene: 11. CDR3 region: CASSFPRGQGLHNEQFF. The CDR3 DNA sequence: TGTGCCAGCAGCTTCCCGAGGGGACAGGGCCTGCACAATGAGCAGTTCTTC. Full variable domain (rest looked up from reference TRBV11-2 and TRBJ2-1): EAGVAQSPRYKIIEKRQSVAFWCNPISGHATLYWYQQILGQGPKLLIQFQNNGVVDDSQLPKDRFSAERLKGVDSTLKIQPAKLEDSAVYLCASSFPRGQGLHNEQFFGPGTRLTVL.